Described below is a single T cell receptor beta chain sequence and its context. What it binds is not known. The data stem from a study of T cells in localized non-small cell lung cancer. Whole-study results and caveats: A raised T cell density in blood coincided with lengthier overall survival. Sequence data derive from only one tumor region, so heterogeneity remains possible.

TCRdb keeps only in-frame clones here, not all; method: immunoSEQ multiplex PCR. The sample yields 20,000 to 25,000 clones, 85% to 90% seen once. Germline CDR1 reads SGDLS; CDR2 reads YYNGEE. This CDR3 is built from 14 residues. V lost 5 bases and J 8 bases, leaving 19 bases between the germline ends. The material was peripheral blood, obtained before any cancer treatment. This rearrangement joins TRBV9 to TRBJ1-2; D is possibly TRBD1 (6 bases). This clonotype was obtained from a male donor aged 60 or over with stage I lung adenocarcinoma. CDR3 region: CASSNLVQGYGYTF. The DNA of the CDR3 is TGTGCCAGCAGTAACCTGGTACAGGGCTACGGCTACACCTTC.